The 25 T cell receptor beta chains below were found in one sample sequenced in a study of OX40 agonist ivuxolimab in advanced cancers. Clones were sequenced by immunoSEQ multiplex PCR, and TCRdb holds only the in-frame ones, with some missing. Counted here are roughly 80,000 clones, about nine tenths occurring once; the ten biggest clones make up 6.2%. The sequences come from CD4+ or CD8+ T cells sorted from blood, collected in a trial of the OX40 agonist ivuxolimab. The receptors here all came from an adult with an advanced solid tumor such as melanoma, head and neck, liver or kidney cancer.

The rearrangement joins TRBV5-5 to TRBJ1-5, with a possible D match to TRBD1 (6 bases). The CDR3 covers 16 residues. Germline values: CDR1 SGHKS, CDR2 YYEKEE (reference sequence). The V gene lost 0 bases and the J gene lost 3 bases, with 13 bases spanning the gap. This CDR3 is CASSLVQGSPNQPQHF. The CDR3 region has the DNA TGTGCCAGCAGCTTGGTCCAGGGGAGCCCCAATCAGCCCCAGCATTTT.

The CDR3 bases are TGTGCCTGGAGTGTCGGCGCAGCGGGAGGCTACGAGCAGTACTTC. It is translated as CAWSVGAAGGYEQYF. The chain recombines TRBV30 with TRBJ2-7, with 9 bases fitting TRBD2. Germline lookup yields CDR1 GTSNPN and CDR2 SVGIG (reference sequence). J was trimmed by 3 bases and V by 0 bases; bases with no gene match: 6. The CDR3 has 15 amino acids.

For the CDR3, the DNA is TGTGCCAGCAGTTTATCCGGGTATAATGAAAAACTGTTTTTT. It translates to CASSLSGYNEKLFF. The chain is built from TRBV28 and TRBJ1-4; D gene ambiguous. CDR3 length: 14 amino acids. V shed 1 base and J shed 4 bases, with 7 bases lying between them. The germline V gene has CDR1 MDHEN and CDR2 SYDVKM.

The chain joins TRBV2 to TRBJ2-3; 8 bases line up with TRBD2. The germline V gene encodes CDR1 SNHLY and CDR2 FYNNEI. The CDR3 consists of 14 residues. The J segment lost 3 bases and the V segment lost 5 bases, leaving 4 bases of the junction unmatched. The CDR3: CASSSGRGTDTQYF. For the CDR3, the DNA is TGTGCCAGCAGTTCCGGGAGGGGAACAGATACGCAGTATTTT. Using reference TRBV2 and TRBJ2-3 for the parts outside the CDR3, the full variable domain is EPEVTQTPSHQVTQMGQEVILRCVPISNHLYFYWYRQILGQKVEFLVSFYNNEISEKSEIFDDQFSVERPDGSNFTLKIRSTKLEDSAMYFCASSSGRGTDTQYFGPGTRLTVL.

The chain links TRBV19 to TRBJ2-3, with 9 bases lining up with TRBD2. The V gene's germline CDR1 is LNHDA and CDR2 SQIVND (reference sequence). There are 15 residues in the CDR3. The trim removed 0 bases at V and 4 bases at J, leaving 2 bases unmatched. The CDR3 loop reads CASSIEAGGSDTQYF. In DNA, the CDR3 is TGTGCCAGTAGTATAGAAGCGGGAGGTTCAGATACGCAGTATTTT. Full variable domain (missing parts from reference TRBV19 and TRBJ2-3): DGGITQSPKYLFRKEGQNVTLSCEQNLNHDAMYWYRQDPGQGLRLIYYSQIVNDFQKGDIAEGYSVSREKKESFPLTVTSAQKNPTAFYLCASSIEAGGSDTQYFGPGTRLTVL.

The gene calls are TRBV2 and TRBJ1-5; D might be TRBD1 (5 bases). V lost 6 bases and J lost 14, with 20 bases in between. The CDR3 consists of 13 residues. Germline V gene sequence: CDR1 SNHLY, CDR2 FYNNEI. The CDR3 region is CASSPGPSYPEHF. CDR3 sequence (DNA): TGTGCCAGCAGCCCGGGACCCAGTTATCCCGAGCATTTT.

The chain joins TRBV11-2 to TRBJ2-5, with D tentatively TRBD2 (5 bases). Germline CDR1 is SGHAT and CDR2 is FQNNGV. This CDR3 has 15 residues. V dropped 3 bases and J dropped 5 bases, with 16 bases sitting between them. CDR3 region: CASSFDTGRRETQYF. DNA for the CDR3: TGTGCCAGCAGCTTTGATACGGGAAGGAGGGAGACCCAGTACTTC.

The J gene is TRBJ1-1, the V gene TRBV29-1, with 7 bases matching TRBD1. Germline V gives CDR1 SQVTM, CDR2 ANQGSEA. This CDR3 is built from 11 residues. CDR3 sequence reads: CSGTAYTEAFF. The CDR3 DNA reads TGCAGTGGGACAGCTTACACTGAAGCTTTCTTT.

V and J are TRBV7-6 and TRBJ1-3; 9 bases map to TRBD1. Germline V lookup: CDR1 SGHVS, CDR2 FNYEAQ. The CDR3 spans 16 residues. The V and J ends lost 5 bases and 0 bases, in that order; junction bases with no gene match: 5. The CDR3 DNA reads TGTGCCAGCAGCCTTGGGACAGGGAGCTCTGGAAACACCATATATTTT. Its translation: CASSLGTGSSGNTIYF. Complete variable domain (other parts from reference TRBV7-6 and TRBJ1-3): GAGVSQSPRYKVTKRGQDVALRCDPISGHVSLYWYRQALGQGPEFLTYFNYEAQQDKSGLPNDRFSAERPEGSISTLTIQRTEQRDSAMYRCASSLGTGSSGNTIYFGEGSWLTVV.

This chain links TRBV28 with TRBJ2-5, with 9 bases aligning to TRBD1. Trimming removed 6 bases from V and 4 bases from J; junction bases left unmatched: 12. The length of the CDR3 is 16 residues. Per germline, CDR1 MDHEN and CDR2 SYDVKM. The chain's CDR3 is CASRGWGTGSTETQYF. CDR3 coding DNA: TGTGCCAGCAGGGGCTGGGGGACAGGGTCTACAGAGACCCAGTACTTC.

This clone was observed a single time. The chain links TRBV5-5 to TRBJ1-6; tentative D call: TRBD1 (6 bases). V dropped 0 bases and J dropped 8 bases, with 12 bases sitting between them. This CDR3 has 15 amino acids. Germline CDR1 SGHKS, CDR2 YYEKEE (reference sequence). CDR3 in amino acids: CASSLAGGMDSPLHF. The CDR3 DNA is TGTGCCAGCAGCTTGGCGGGGGGCATGGATTCACCCCTCCACTTT. Together with reference TRBV5-5 and TRBJ1-6, the CDR3 gives the full variable domain: DAGVTQSPTHLIKTRGQQVTLRCSPISGHKSVSWYQQVLGQGPQFIFQYYEKEERGRGNFPDRFSARQFPNYSSELNVNALLLGDSALYLCASSLAGGMDSPLHFGNGTRLTVT.

This clone showed up just once. This rearrangement joins TRBV14 to TRBJ2-1; 8 nucleotides match TRBD2. With V trimmed by 1 base and J by 4 bases, 3 bases remained unmatched. Looked up from germline, CDR1 is SGHDN and CDR2 is FVKESK. This CDR3 contains 15 residues. CDR3 sequence reads: CASSQGQRGYNEQFF. DNA for the CDR3: TGTGCCAGCAGCCAAGGCCAGCGGGGGTACAATGAGCAGTTCTTC.

The V call is TRBV19, the J call TRBJ2-5, with 8 bases fitting TRBD1. Per the germline V gene, CDR1 is LNHDA and CDR2 is SQIVND (reference sequence). The CDR3 length is 15 residues. J gave up 4 bases and V 1 base, and 5 bases lay outside the gene matches. The CDR3: CASSIVSGGRETQYF. The CDR3 coding sequence is TGTGCCAGTAGTATAGTATCAGGGGGCCGAGAGACCCAGTACTTC.

J is TRBJ2-3 and V is TRBV2; 9 bases agree with TRBD1. CDR3 length equals 16 residues. Germline V gene lookup returns CDR1 SNHLY and CDR2 FYNNEI. The V and J ends lost 6 bases and 6 bases, in that order; junction bases with no gene match: 13. The CDR3, as DNA: TGTGCCAGCAGGGCTAGGACAGGGGCGGTCGGGGATACGCAGTATTTT. Amino acid sequence: CASRARTGAVGDTQYF.

This clone was picked up one time. V usage is TRBV28 and J usage is TRBJ2-7; 7 bases are shared with TRBD1. The germline CDR1 and CDR2 sequences are MDHEN and SYDVKM. Trimming took 7 bases from V and 3 from J; bases not matched to a gene: 3. The CDR3 loop spans 12 amino acids. The CDR3 sequence is CASNSGGYEQYF. The CDR3 DNA follows: TGTGCCAGCAACTCAGGGGGCTACGAGCAGTACTTC.

In its sample, this clone was seen once. V is TRBV14 and J is TRBJ2-1; 8 bases map to TRBD1. Germline loops: CDR1 SGHDN, CDR2 FVKESK. The CDR3 runs to 14 residues. Trimming took 4 bases from V and 9 from J; bases not matched to a gene: 8. The CDR3 nucleotides are TGTGCCAGCAGCCGAGCAGGGGGCTGGCGTGAGCAGTTCTTC. This translates into CASSRAGGWREQFF.

This chain links TRBV7-9 with TRBJ2-1; no clear D. Between the trimmed V and J ends, which lost 5 bases and 5 bases, there was a span of 10 bases. The germline CDR1 and CDR2 sequences are SEHNR and FQNEAQ (reference sequence). The CDR3 contains 13 residues. The CDR3 DNA reads TGTGCCAGCAGCCGAGAGGCTCACAATGAGCAGTTCTTC. Its protein product is CASSREAHNEQFF.

V is TRBV7-3 and J is TRBJ2-2; 10 bases agree with TRBD2. Trimming at V came to 4 bases and at J to 4 bases, leaving 6 bases not matched to a gene. The CDR3 has 16 amino acids. Per germline, CDR1 SGHTA and CDR2 FQGTGA. CDR3 in amino acids: CASSSSGGASTGELFF. In DNA form, the CDR3 reads TGTGCCAGCAGCTCCAGCGGGGGGGCCTCCACCGGGGAGCTGTTTTTT.

This chain uses TRBV18 with TRBJ2-5; 7 nucleotides align to TRBD1. Near its end, the DNA agrees better with TRBJ2-7, so the J call may be wrong. This CDR3 contains 15 residues. Germline V gives CDR1 KGHSH, CDR2 LQKENI. The CDR3 spells CASSPAPGTVYEQYF. The CDR3 nucleotides are TGTGCCAGCTCACCGGCCCCCGGGACAGTCTACGAGCAGTACTTC.

V and J are TRBV6-5 and TRBJ1-1, with a weak D call TRBD1 (5 bases). CDR3 size: 14 residues. Trimming pared 4 bases from V and 9 bases from J, leaving 18 bases between. The germline gives CDR1 MNHEY, CDR2 SVGAGI. The CDR3 spells CASSSSGVLGKAFF. The CDR3 DNA reads as TGTGCCAGCAGTTCCTCGGGGGTCCTTGGCAAAGCTTTCTTT.

The gene calls are TRBV13 and TRBJ2-5, with D maybe TRBD2 (6 bases). Germline V lookup: CDR1 PRHDT, CDR2 FYEKMQ (reference sequence). Between the trimmed V and J ends, which lost 5 bases and 5 bases, there was a span of 18 bases. This CDR3 comprises 15 residues. The CDR3 region has the DNA TGTGCCAGCAGCGCGAAGACTAGTTTAGGGGAGACCCAGTACTTC. This sequence encodes CASSAKTSLGETQYF.

The chain carries TRBV12-5 and TRBJ2-7; the D gene could be TRBD1 or TRBD2 (5 bases each). Trimming removed 1 base at V and 8 bases at J, with 12 bases between. This CDR3 spans 13 amino acids. Looked up from germline, CDR1 is LGHNT and CDR2 is FRNRAP. The CDR3 spells CASGLDLRGKQYF. The CDR3 bases are TGTGCTAGTGGTTTGGACCTGAGGGGTAAGCAGTACTTC.

The chain uses TRBV10-3 and TRBJ2-7; 7 positions match TRBD1. This CDR3 spans 14 amino acids. Trimming took 4 bases from V and 5 from J; bases not matched to a gene: 8. Germline V CDR1 and CDR2: ENHRY, SYGVKD. In DNA form, the CDR3 reads TGTGCCATCAGTGGAACGACAGGGATCCACGAGCAGTACTTC. Amino acid sequence: CAISGTTGIHEQYF.

The chain uses TRBV11-3 and TRBJ2-3; the match to TRBD1 covers 8 bases. V lost 5 bases to trimming and J lost 4 bases; unmatched junction nucleotides: 5. Per germline, CDR1 SGHNT and CDR2 YENEEA. The CDR3 sequence is 14 residues long. The DNA of the CDR3 is TGTGCCAGCAGCCCGACGACAGGGGCAGATACGCAGTATTTT. It encodes CASSPTTGADTQYF.

In this sample, this clone turned up many times. The chain combines TRBV19 with TRBJ2-7; D is possibly TRBD2 (6 bases). The germline V gene encodes CDR1 LNHDA and CDR2 SQIVND (reference sequence). The CDR3 extends over 14 amino acids. V was clipped by 1 base and J by 6 bases, with 13 bases between them. CDR3 in DNA: TGTGCCAGTAGTATAGGCCGGGGGAGTGGCGAGCAGTACTTC. Translation gives CASSIGRGSGEQYF. The variable domain in full, completed from reference TRBV19 and TRBJ2-7, reads DGGITQSPKYLFRKEGQNVTLSCEQNLNHDAMYWYRQDPGQGLRLIYYSQIVNDFQKGDIAEGYSVSREKKESFPLTVTSAQKNPTAFYLCASSIGRGSGEQYFGPGTRLTVT.